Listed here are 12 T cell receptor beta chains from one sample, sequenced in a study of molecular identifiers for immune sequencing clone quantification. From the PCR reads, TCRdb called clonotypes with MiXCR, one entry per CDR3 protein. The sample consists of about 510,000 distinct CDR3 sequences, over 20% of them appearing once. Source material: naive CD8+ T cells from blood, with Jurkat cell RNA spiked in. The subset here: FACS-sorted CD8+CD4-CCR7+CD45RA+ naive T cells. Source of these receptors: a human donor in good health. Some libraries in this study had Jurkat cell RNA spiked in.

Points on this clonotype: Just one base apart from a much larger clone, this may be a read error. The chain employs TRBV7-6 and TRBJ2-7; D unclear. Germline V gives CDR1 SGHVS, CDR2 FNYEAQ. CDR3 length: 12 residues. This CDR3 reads CASRNVNDEQCF. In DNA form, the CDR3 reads TGTGCCAGCAGAAATGTTAACGACGAGCAGTGCTTC.

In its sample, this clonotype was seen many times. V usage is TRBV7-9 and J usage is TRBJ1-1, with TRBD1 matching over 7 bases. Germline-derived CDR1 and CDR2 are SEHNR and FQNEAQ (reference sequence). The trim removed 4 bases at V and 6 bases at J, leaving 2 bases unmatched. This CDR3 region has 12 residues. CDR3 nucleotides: TGTGCCAGCAGCTGGCAGGGGGCTGAAGCTTTCTTT. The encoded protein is CASSWQGAEAFF.

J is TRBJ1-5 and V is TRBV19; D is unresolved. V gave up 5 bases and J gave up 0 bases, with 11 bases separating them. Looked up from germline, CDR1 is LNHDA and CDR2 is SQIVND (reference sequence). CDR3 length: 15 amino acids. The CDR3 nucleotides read TGTGCCAGTAGTTCAGACGAATATAGCAATCAGCCCCAGCATTTT. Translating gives CASSSDEYSNQPQHF.

CDR3 in DNA: TGTGCCAGCAGCCAAGCGACTCCCAATGAGCAGTTCTTC. Encoded protein: CASSQATPNEQFF. The chain carries TRBV14 and TRBJ2-1; D uncertain. V dropped 1 base and J dropped 6 bases, with 7 bases sitting between them. This CDR3 contains 13 residues. Germline CDR1 reads SGHDN; CDR2 reads FVKESK.

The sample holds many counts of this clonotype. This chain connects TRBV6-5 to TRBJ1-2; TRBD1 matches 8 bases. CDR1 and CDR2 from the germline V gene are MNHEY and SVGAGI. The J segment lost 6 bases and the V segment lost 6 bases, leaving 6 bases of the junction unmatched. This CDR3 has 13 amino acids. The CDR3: CASSLTGVNGYTF. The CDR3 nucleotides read TGTGCCAGCAGCCTGACAGGGGTAAATGGCTACACCTTC.

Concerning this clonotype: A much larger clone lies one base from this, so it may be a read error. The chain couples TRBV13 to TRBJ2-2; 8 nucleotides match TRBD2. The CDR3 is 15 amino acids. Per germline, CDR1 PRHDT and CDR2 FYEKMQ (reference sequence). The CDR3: CASSLSGTNTGERFF. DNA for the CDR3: TGTGCCAGCAGCCTTAGCGGGACGAACACCGGGGAGCGGTTTTTT. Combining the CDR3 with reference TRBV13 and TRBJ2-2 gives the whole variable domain AAGVIQSPRHLIKEKRETATLKCYPIPRHDTVYWYQQGPGQDPQFLISFYEKMQSDKGSIPDRFSAQQFSDYHSELNMSSLELGDSALYFCASSLSGTNTGERFFGEGSRLTVL.

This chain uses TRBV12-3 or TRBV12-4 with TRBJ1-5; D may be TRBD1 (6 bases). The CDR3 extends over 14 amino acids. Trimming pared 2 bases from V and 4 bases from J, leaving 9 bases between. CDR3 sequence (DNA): TGTGCCAGCAGTTTAAGGACAGATAATCAGCCCCAGCATTTT. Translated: CASSLRTDNQPQHF.

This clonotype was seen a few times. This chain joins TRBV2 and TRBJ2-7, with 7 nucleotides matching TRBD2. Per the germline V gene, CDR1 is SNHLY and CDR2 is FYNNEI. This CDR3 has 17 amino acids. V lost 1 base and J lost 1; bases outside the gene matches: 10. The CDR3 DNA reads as TGTGCCAGCAGTGAAGTAGCGGGCGTCGGTAGTTCCTACGAGCAGTACTTC. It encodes CASSEVAGVGSSYEQYF.

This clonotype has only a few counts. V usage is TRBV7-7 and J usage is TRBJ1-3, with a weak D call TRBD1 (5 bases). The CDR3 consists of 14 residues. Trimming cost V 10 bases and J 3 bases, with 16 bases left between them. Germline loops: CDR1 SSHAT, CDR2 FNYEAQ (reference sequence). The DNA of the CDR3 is TGTGCCACCATTTACTACAGGTTTGGAAACACCATATATTTT. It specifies CATIYYRFGNTIYF.

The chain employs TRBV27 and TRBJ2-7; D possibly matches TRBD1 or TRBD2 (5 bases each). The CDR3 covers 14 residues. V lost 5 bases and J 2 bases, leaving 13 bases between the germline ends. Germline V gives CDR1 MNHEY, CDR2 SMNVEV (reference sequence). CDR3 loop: CASSRDLEAYEQYF. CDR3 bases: TGTGCCAGCAGTAGGGACCTCGAAGCCTACGAGCAGTACTTC.

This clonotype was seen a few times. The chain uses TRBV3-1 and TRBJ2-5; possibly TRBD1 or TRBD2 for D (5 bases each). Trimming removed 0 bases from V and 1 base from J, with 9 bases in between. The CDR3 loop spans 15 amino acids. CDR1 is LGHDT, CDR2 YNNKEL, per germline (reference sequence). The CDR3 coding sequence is TGTGCCAGCAGCCAAGATCCGGGGCCCCAAGAGACCCAGTACTTC. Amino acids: CASSQDPGPQETQYF.

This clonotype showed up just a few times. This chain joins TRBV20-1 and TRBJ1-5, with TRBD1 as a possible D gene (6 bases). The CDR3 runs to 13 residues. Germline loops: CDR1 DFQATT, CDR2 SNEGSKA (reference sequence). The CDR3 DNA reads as TGCAGGGGGGACACGCCTAGCAATCAGCCCCAGCATTTT. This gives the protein CRGDTPSNQPQHF.